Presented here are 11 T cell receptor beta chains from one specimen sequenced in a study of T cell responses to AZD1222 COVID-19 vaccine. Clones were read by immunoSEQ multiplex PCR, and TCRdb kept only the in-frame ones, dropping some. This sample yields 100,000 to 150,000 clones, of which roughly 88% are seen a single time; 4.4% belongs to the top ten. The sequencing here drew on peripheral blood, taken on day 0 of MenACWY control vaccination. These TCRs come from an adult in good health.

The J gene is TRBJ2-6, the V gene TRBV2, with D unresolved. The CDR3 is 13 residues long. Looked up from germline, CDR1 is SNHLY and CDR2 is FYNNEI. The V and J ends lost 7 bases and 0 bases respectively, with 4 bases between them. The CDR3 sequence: CASKGSGANVLTF. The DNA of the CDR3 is TGTGCCAGCAAGGGCTCTGGGGCCAACGTCCTGACTTTC.

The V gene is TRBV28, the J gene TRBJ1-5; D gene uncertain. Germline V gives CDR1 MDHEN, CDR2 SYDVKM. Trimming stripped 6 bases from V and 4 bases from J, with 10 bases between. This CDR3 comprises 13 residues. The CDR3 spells CASRSDLNQPQHF. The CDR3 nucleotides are TGTGCCAGCAGATCGGACCTGAATCAGCCCCAGCATTTT.

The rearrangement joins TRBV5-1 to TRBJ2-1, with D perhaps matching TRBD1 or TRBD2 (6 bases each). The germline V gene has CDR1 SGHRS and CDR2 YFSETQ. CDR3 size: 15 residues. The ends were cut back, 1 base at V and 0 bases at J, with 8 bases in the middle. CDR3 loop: CASSLRGASYNEQFF. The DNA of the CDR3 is TGCGCCAGCAGCTTGAGGGGGGCCTCCTACAATGAGCAGTTCTTC. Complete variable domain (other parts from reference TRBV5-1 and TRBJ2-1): KAGVTQTPRYLIKTRGQQVTLSCSPISGHRSVSWYQQTPGQGLQFLFEYFSETQRNKGNFPGRFSGRQFSNSRSEMNVSTLELGDSALYLCASSLRGASYNEQFFGPGTRLTVL.

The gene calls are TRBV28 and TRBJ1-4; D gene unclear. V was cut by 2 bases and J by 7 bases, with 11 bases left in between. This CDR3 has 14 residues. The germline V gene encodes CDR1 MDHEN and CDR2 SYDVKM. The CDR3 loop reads CASSLGGGGEKLFF. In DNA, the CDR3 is TGTGCCAGCAGTTTAGGAGGAGGAGGTGAAAAACTGTTTTTT.

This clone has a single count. This CDR3 is CASSESGPGGNSPLHF. The CDR3 DNA sequence: TGTGCCAGCAGTGAGTCGGGGCCAGGGGGAAATTCACCCCTCCACTTT. This chain links TRBV2 with TRBJ1-6; 7 bases fit TRBD1. Germline V lookup: CDR1 SNHLY, CDR2 FYNNEI. The V gene end was trimmed by 3 bases and the J gene end by 7 bases; junction bases not matched to a gene: 9. The CDR3 has 16 amino acids.

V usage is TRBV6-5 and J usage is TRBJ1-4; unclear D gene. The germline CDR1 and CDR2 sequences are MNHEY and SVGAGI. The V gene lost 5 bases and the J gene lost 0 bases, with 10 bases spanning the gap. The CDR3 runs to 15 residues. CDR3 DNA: TGTGCCAGCAGTCCGAACAGACCAACTAATGAAAAACTGTTTTTT. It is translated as CASSPNRPTNEKLFF.

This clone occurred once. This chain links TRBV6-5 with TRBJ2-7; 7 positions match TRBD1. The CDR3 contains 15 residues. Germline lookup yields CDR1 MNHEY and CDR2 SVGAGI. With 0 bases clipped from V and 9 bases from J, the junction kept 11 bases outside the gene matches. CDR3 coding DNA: TGTGCCAGCAGTTACTCGAGGGACAGACCCCTTGGGCAGTACTTC. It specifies CASSYSRDRPLGQYF.

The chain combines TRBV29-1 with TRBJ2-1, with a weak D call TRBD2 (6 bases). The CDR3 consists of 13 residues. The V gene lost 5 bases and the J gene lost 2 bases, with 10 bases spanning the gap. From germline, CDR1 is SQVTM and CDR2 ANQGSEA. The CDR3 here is CSVRSSAYNEQFF. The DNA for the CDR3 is TGCAGCGTTCGGTCTAGCGCCTACAATGAGCAGTTCTTC.

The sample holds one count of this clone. In DNA, the CDR3 is TGTGCCACCAGTGATTTATCTGGGACACTTAGCACAGATACGCAGTATTTT. Encoded protein: CATSDLSGTLSTDTQYF. The V gene is TRBV24-1, the J gene TRBJ2-3; possibly TRBD1 for D (6 bases). Trimming left V 1 base short and J 0 bases short, with 13 bases between. Germline V gene lookup returns CDR1 KGHDR and CDR2 SFDVKD. This CDR3 has 17 amino acids.

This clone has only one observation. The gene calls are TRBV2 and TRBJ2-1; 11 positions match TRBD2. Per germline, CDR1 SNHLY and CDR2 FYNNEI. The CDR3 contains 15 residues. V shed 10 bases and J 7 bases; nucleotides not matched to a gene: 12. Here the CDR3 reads CAILATSGVGNEQFF. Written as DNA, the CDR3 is TGTGCCATCCTGGCGACTAGCGGGGTGGGGAATGAGCAGTTCTTC.

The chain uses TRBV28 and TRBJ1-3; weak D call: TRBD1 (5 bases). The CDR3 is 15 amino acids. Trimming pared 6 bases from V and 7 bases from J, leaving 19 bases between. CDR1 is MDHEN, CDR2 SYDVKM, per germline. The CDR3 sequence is CASRHGTTTKNTIYF. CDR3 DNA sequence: TGTGCCAGCAGACACGGGACGACTACTAAGAACACCATATATTTT.